This T cell receptor beta chain is drawn from a study of blood T cell repertoires in COVID-19. For the study at large: Spain, Italy and the United States supplied samples that represented acute and convalescent COVID-19. The analysed material was cDNA or gDNA that came from T cells, B-cell-depleted T cells, or PBMCs.

The CDR3 length is 15 residues. Deletions cut 5 bases from V and 4 bases from J, with 17 bases between. Germline V lookup: CDR1 SGHAT, CDR2 FQNNGV. In the original processing: Amplification from reference gene primers served as the basis for estimated nucleated cell counts. Clones were sequenced by immunoSEQ multiplex PCR, and TCRdb holds only the in-frame ones, with some missing. Clone size and V and J calls were adopted from that table, with D and trimming inferred from the DNA. The profile shows approximately 220,000 clones, roughly 87% of them singletons. Sequencing was carried out using PBMCs or T cells enriched from blood (not recorded which). The chain uses TRBV11-2 and TRBJ1-2; D gene uncertain. This TCR derives from a woman aged 25 to 45 with acute COVID-19. The CDR3 nucleotides are TGTGCCAGCAGCCCCCTCCGGGGTAGTTCCTATGGCTACACCTTC. This codes for CASSPLRGSSYGYTF. The complete variable domain, with remaining parts taken from reference TRBV11-2 and TRBJ1-2, reads EAGVAQSPRYKIIEKRQSVAFWCNPISGHATLYWYQQILGQGPKLLIQFQNNGVVDDSQLPKDRFSAERLKGVDSTLKIQPAKLEDSAVYLCASSPLRGSSYGYTFGSGTRLTVV.